The clone carrying this T cell receptor beta chain appeared a single time. Some clones are missing from TCRdb's copy, which holds only in-frame ones; the method was immunoSEQ multiplex PCR. The sample includes under 150,000 clones, approximately 90% of them seen just once. This CDR3 region has 16 residues. The germline gives CDR1 MGHRA, CDR2 YSYEKL. V lost 0 bases and J lost 2; bases outside the gene matches: 7. This specimen comes from a study of T cell responses to AZD1222 COVID-19 vaccine. This sequence joins TRBV4-1 and TRBJ2-7, with TRBD1 identical over 7 bases. The sample here was peripheral blood, taken on day 0 of MenACWY control vaccination. The sequence was collected from an adult in good health. The CDR3 sequence: CASSQENDRVTYEQYF. CDR3 in DNA: TGCGCCAGCAGCCAAGAGAACGACAGGGTAACCTACGAGCAGTACTTC.